The subject of this entry is one T cell receptor beta chain. These data come from a study of blood T cells in healthy people across ages. Together with a sample-barcoded 5' primer, a J-beta primer mix was included in a second PCR lasting about 6 to 11 cycles. TCRdb reprocessed the 5' RACE reads via MiXCR and lists one record per CDR3 protein. The table records under 950,000 distinct CDR3 sequences, approximately 22% of them present only once. Germline loops: CDR1 MNHNS, CDR2 SASEGT. Trimming stripped 4 bases from V and 6 bases from J, with 14 bases between. The CDR3 loop spans 14 amino acids. The gene calls are TRBV6-1 and TRBJ2-3, with D maybe TRBD2 (6 bases). Sequencing input: blood. The sequence was obtained from a man in his 70s in good health. In nucleotides, the CDR3 is TGTGCCAGCAGTGCTGCTCCTCGGGGGGATACGCAGTATTTT. This translates into CASSAAPRGDTQYF.